A selection of T cell receptor beta chains follows, all from one sample in a study of T cells after yellow fever vaccination. TCRdb passed the 5' RACE reads through MiXCR, listing each CDR3 protein once. The top ten clones hold 0.5% to 0.6% of a sample with approximately 300,000 distinct CDR3 sequences, over 10% of them seen once. Sequences were derived from CD4+ T cells sorted from PBMCs, sampled 45 days after the yellow fever booster vaccination. The source is a man aged 25-45 years who received the YFV17D yellow fever vaccine. The CDR3 runs from the conserved cysteine through the conserved F or W. Size is omitted from some rows. Given values are once, few, many or a class for expanded clones.

j_gene,abundance,v_gene,len,CDR3aa
TRBJ2-7,-,TRBV5-6,19,CASFRGPRTSGKGSYEQYF
TRBJ2-2,few,TRBV7-9,15,CASSLAVLGGGELFF
TRBJ2-3,-,TRBV18,14,CASSPVTDTDTQYF
TRBJ2-1,many,TRBV3-1,18,CASSPRASGRAVYNEQFF
TRBJ2-7,-,TRBV19,15,CASSMGTGASYEQYF
TRBJ2-3,-,TRBV6-2/TRBV6-3,15,CASRRRQGSTDTQYF
TRBJ1-5,-,TRBV20-1,12,CSARDSNQPQHF
TRBJ1-3,few,TRBV20-1,14,CSAPDPRVGNTIYF
TRBJ2-3,few,TRBV20-1,14,CSASATSASDTQYF
TRBJ2-3,-,TRBV20-1,12,CSADPFTDTQYF
TRBJ2-1,-,TRBV12-3/TRBV12-4,13,CASSGVGSYEQFF
TRBJ2-2,-,TRBV28,15,CASSLYGPGGGELFF
TRBJ2-3,-,TRBV6-1,16,CASSQLSGAKSDTQYF
TRBJ2-3,-,TRBV9,14,CASSVEVATDTQYF
TRBJ2-6,few,TRBV20-1,15,CSAGTGHSGANVLTF
TRBJ1-6,few,TRBV10-3,15,CAIKVDRELNSPLHF
TRBJ2-2,many,TRBV24-1,13,CATSALTTGELFF
TRBJ2-5,many,TRBV29-1,13,CSVAPGGGETQYF